These T cell receptor beta chains were read from a single sample in a study of cytomegalovirus exposure and HLA in healthy donors. Only in-frame clones appear in the TCRdb table, and some are missing; sequencing was by immunoSEQ multiplex PCR. The profile shows 50,000 to 65,000 clones, about 96% of them singletons. Sequenced material: PBMCs. These TCRs come from a woman between 18 and 29 years old in good health and CMV-seronegative. Both conserved end residues are part of each CDR3. The D gene is left open where the match is weak. Only some rows state a clone size, as once, few, many or a class for expanded clones.

v_call: TRBV7-9; d_call: NA; j_call: TRBJ2-7; clone_size: NA; cdr3_aa: CASTPGLEQYF; cdr3_nt: TGTGCCAGCACCCCGGGTTTGGAGCAGTACTTC
v_call: TRBV4-3; d_call: NA; j_call: TRBJ2-2; clone_size: few; cdr3_aa: CASSQGDSGELFF; cdr3_nt: TGCGCCAGCAGCCAGGGTGACTCCGGGGAGCTGTTTTTT
v_call: TRBV28; d_call: NA; j_call: TRBJ2-3; clone_size: NA; cdr3_aa: CASSFQGWIDTQYF; cdr3_nt: TGTGCCAGCAGTTTCCAGGGGTGGATAGATACGCAGTATTTT
v_call: TRBV6-4; d_call: TRBD2; j_call: TRBJ2-5; clone_size: NA; cdr3_aa: CASSDEPGLAGSETQYF; cdr3_nt: TGTGCCAGCAGTGACGAACCGGGACTAGCGGGGTCGGAGACCCAGTACTTC
v_call: TRBV11-3; d_call: TRBD2; j_call: TRBJ2-3; clone_size: once; cdr3_aa: CASSPRGSDTQYF; cdr3_nt: TGTGCCAGCAGCCCGCGGGGGTCAGATACGCAGTATTTT
v_call: TRBV6-1; d_call: TRBD1; j_call: TRBJ2-1; clone_size: NA; cdr3_aa: CASSDPPPGQGGNEQFF; cdr3_nt: TGTGCCAGCAGTGACCCACCCCCGGGACAGGGAGGGAATGAGCAGTTCTTC
v_call: TRBV21-1; d_call: NA; j_call: TRBJ1-1; clone_size: few; cdr3_aa: CASSPRTGGDTEAFF; cdr3_nt: TGTGCCAGCAGCCCCCGGACAGGGGGGGACACTGAAGCTTTCTTT
v_call: TRBV27; d_call: NA; j_call: TRBJ2-6; clone_size: NA; cdr3_aa: CASSLSPPGTSAGANVLTF; cdr3_nt: TGTGCCAGCAGTTTATCGCCCCCCGGGACTTCCGCTGGGGCCAACGTCCTGACTTTC
v_call: TRBV18; d_call: TRBD1; j_call: TRBJ2-7; clone_size: NA; cdr3_aa: CASSHGTGLYEQYF; cdr3_nt: TGTGCCAGCTCACACGGGACAGGGTTATACGAGCAGTACTTC
v_call: TRBV5-6; d_call: TRBD1; j_call: TRBJ2-1; clone_size: NA; cdr3_aa: CASSLPPGQGDHEQFF; cdr3_nt: TGTGCCAGCAGCTTGCCCCCCGGACAGGGAGATCATGAGCAGTTCTTC
v_call: TRBV7-9; d_call: TRBD2; j_call: TRBJ2-5; clone_size: NA; cdr3_aa: CASSLGLAAQETQYF; cdr3_nt: TGTGCCAGCAGCTTAGGACTAGCGGCACAAGAGACCCAGTACTTC
v_call: TRBV29-1; d_call: TRBD1; j_call: TRBJ2-5; clone_size: NA; cdr3_aa: CSARDRSGRETQYF; cdr3_nt: TGCAGCGCCAGGGACAGGTCCGGTCGGGAGACCCAGTACTTC
v_call: TRBV7-9; d_call: NA; j_call: TRBJ2-1; clone_size: NA; cdr3_aa: CASSLGGDWIPFF; cdr3_nt: TGTGCCAGCAGCTTAGGGGGGGACTGGATACCGTTCTTC
v_call: TRBV7-2; d_call: TRBD2; j_call: TRBJ2-2; clone_size: NA; cdr3_aa: CASSLTSGAGELFF; cdr3_nt: TGTGCCAGCAGCTTGACTAGCGGGGCCGGGGAGCTGTTTTTT
v_call: TRBV5-5; d_call: TRBD1; j_call: TRBJ2-7; clone_size: NA; cdr3_aa: CASSSRTGRNSYEQYF; cdr3_nt: TGTGCCAGCAGCTCCAGGACAGGGCGGAACTCCTACGAGCAGTACTTC
v_call: TRBV5-1; d_call: TRBD1; j_call: TRBJ2-4; clone_size: NA; cdr3_aa: CASSWGGTGGAGAKNIQYF; cdr3_nt: TGCGCCAGCAGCTGGGGGGGTACAGGGGGCGCGGGAGCCAAAAACATTCAGTACTTC
v_call: TRBV7-8; d_call: TRBD2; j_call: TRBJ2-5; clone_size: NA; cdr3_aa: CASSSTTSGEVETQYF; cdr3_nt: TGTGCCAGCAGCTCAACGACTAGCGGGGAGGTGGAGACCCAGTACTTC
v_call: TRBV27; d_call: NA; j_call: TRBJ1-1; clone_size: NA; cdr3_aa: CASSLGGASTEAFF; cdr3_nt: TGTGCCAGCAGTTTAGGGGGGGCGAGTACTGAAGCTTTCTTT
v_call: TRBV5-1; d_call: TRBD1; j_call: TRBJ1-4; clone_size: NA; cdr3_aa: CASSEGQTTTNEKLFF; cdr3_nt: TGCGCCAGCAGCGAGGGACAGACTACAACTAATGAAAAACTGTTTTTT
v_call: TRBV5-6; d_call: NA; j_call: TRBJ1-2; clone_size: NA; cdr3_aa: CASSLNGRGTNYGYTF; cdr3_nt: TGTGCCAGCAGCTTGAATGGTAGGGGAACTAACTATGGCTACACCTTC